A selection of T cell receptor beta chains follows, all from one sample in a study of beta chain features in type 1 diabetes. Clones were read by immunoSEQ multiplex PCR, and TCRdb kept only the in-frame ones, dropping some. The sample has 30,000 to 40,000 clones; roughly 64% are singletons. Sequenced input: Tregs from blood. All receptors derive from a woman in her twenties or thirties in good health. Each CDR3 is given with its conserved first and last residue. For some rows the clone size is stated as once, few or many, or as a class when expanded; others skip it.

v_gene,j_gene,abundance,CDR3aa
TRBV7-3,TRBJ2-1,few,CASSLSGGAQFF
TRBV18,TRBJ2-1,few,CASSRTSGGGNEQFF
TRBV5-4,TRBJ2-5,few,CASSLAPSGSPHF
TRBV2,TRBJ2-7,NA,CASSEFSYEQYF
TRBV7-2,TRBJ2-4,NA,CASSQRRVAGATKNIQYF
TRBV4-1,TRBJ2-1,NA,CASSGQGTYNEQFF
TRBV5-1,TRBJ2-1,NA,CASSPLFAGDGNEQFF
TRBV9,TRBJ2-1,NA,CASSVARVSEQFF
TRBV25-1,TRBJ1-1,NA,CASIPRVGTEAFF
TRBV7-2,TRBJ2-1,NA,CASSGRPLGGQFF
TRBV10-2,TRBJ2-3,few,CASRILAGGTDTQYF
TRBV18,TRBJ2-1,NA,CASSPFSGRIYNEQFF
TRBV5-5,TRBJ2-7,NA,CASSFGQGASSYEQYF
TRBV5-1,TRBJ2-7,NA,CASSNAGLNEQYF
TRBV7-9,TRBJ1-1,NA,CASRLTGFGLAEAFF
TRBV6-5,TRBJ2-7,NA,CASSYSGGPWYF
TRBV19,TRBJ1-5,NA,CASQRTGYNQPQHF
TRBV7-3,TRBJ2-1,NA,CASSHFGGYNEQFF
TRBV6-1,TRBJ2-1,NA,CASRTVPSSYNEQFF
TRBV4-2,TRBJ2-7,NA,CASSQLAGETYEQYF
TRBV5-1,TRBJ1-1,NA,CASRFRSANTEAFF
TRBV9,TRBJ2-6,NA,CASSVIGSGANVLTF
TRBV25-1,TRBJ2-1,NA,CASSQASGRGGEQFF
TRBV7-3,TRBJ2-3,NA,CASSLTFGERYTQYF
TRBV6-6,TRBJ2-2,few,CASSPTGAGELFF
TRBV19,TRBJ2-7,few,CASSPQVYSYEQYF
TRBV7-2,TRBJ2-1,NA,CASSLAPGLAGLNEQFF
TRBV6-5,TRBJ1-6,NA,CASSYDNIGRDSPLHF
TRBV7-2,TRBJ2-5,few,CASSLVQQETQYF
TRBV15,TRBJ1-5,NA,CATSRVSGINQPQHF
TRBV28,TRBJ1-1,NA,CASSRGRNTEAFF
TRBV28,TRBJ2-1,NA,CASSSPRTRNYNEQFF
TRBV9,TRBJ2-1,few,CASSLEGLAVYNEQFF
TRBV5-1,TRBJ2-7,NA,CASSLAQAFYEQYF
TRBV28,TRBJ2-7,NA,CASSLEGLARPEQYF